This TCR beta chain was identified in a study of blood T cells in healthy people across ages. Primers used in a second PCR of roughly 6 to 12 cycles were a sample-barcoded 5' primer and a J-beta primer mix. The template-switch adaptor was a 5' adaptor with 12 random nucleotides. It tagged each cDNA molecule. One entry per CDR3 protein, called by TCRdb with MiXCR from the 5' RACE reads. The sample yields under 950,000 distinct CDR3 sequences, 22% seen once. This clonotype was observed a handful of times. As yet, its antigen is unknown. With V trimmed by 6 bases and J by 1 base, 1 base remained unmatched. The CDR3 spans 14 residues. Each individual donor underwent a draw of ten milliliters of peripheral blood. Study findings and constraints: TCR beta diversity was tightly associated with the proportion of naive T cells.

J is TRBJ2-7 and V is TRBV12-3 or TRBV12-4; 12 bases are a match to TRBD1. This sequence was found in a man aged 70-80 years in good health. The sample was blood. The CDR3 bases are TGTGCCAGCAGGGGACAGGGGGCTTCCTACGAGCAGTACTTC. This gives the protein CASRGQGASYEQYF.